The next 8 T cell receptor beta chains were all read from a single sample in a study of cytomegalovirus exposure and HLA in healthy donors. The PCR used 60 Vbeta and 13 Jbeta primers. The data were produced by immunoSEQ multiplex PCR, yet TCRdb's version contains in-frame clones alone and is incomplete. In the table there are 130,000 or so clones, around 59% of which are singletons. The sequencing sample was made of PBMCs. These receptors originate from a male donor in good health and CMV-seronegative.

The V and J genes are TRBV29-1 and TRBJ1-2; D remains ambiguous. Trimming took 7 bases from V and 2 from J, leaving 11 bases between them. CDR1 and CDR2 (germline): SQVTM, ANQGSEA. CDR3 length equals 12 residues. CDR3 protein: CSATGGNYGYTF. The CDR3 DNA reads TGCAGCGCGACTGGCGGCAACTATGGCTACACCTTC.

The chain uses TRBV5-1 and TRBJ1-2; possibly TRBD1 for D (5 bases). This CDR3 has 16 amino acids. V gave up 0 bases and J gave up 0 bases, with 12 bases separating them. The germline V gene encodes CDR1 SGHRS and CDR2 YFSETQ. CDR3 amino acids: CASSLGGTGANYGYTF. The CDR3 coding sequence is TGCGCCAGCAGCTTGGGCGGAACGGGGGCTAACTATGGCTACACCTTC.

This chain uses TRBV19 with TRBJ2-7; the D is unclear. V was cut by 0 bases and J by 0 bases, with 3 bases left in between. CDR1 LNHDA and CDR2 SQIVND come from the germline V gene (reference sequence). This CDR3 is 13 amino acids long. CDR3 bases: TGTGCCAGTAGTATAGACCTCTCCTACGAGCAGTACTTC. This translates into CASSIDLSYEQYF.

The chain combines TRBV5-1 with TRBJ2-7, with D tentatively TRBD2 (7 bases). V gave up 3 bases and J gave up 0 bases, with 16 bases separating them. Germline V gene sequence: CDR1 SGHRS, CDR2 YFSETQ. The CDR3 contains 16 residues. CDR3 sequence reads: CASSWAGRGASYEQYF. The CDR3 nucleotides are TGCGCCAGCAGCTGGGCGGGACGGGGGGCCTCCTACGAGCAGTACTTC.

The gene calls are TRBV14 and TRBJ1-6; D possibly corresponds to TRBD1 (6 bases). The V gene's germline CDR1 is SGHDN and CDR2 FVKESK. There are 16 residues in the CDR3. V lost 2 bases to trimming and J lost 8 bases, with 16 bases between them. The DNA for the CDR3 is TGTGCCAGCAGCCAAATGGGGGGGCCGGCGGATTCACCCCTCCACTTT. Encoded protein: CASSQMGGPADSPLHF.

This rearrangement joins TRBV7-2 to TRBJ1-4; D possibly corresponds to TRBD1 (6 bases). The CDR3 length is 14 residues. Germline-derived CDR1 and CDR2 are SGHTA and FQGNSA. V lost 1 base to trimming and J lost 8 bases, with 11 bases between them. Here the CDR3 DNA reads TGTGCCAGCAGCTTAGGGGGTCAGGGGGAAAAACTGTTTTTT. It specifies CASSLGGQGEKLFF. Combining the CDR3 with reference TRBV7-2 and TRBJ1-4 gives the whole variable domain GAGVSQSPSNKVTEKGKDVELRCDPISGHTALYWYRQSLGQGLEFLIYFQGNSAPDKSGLPSDRFSAERTGGSVSTLTIQRTQQEDSAVYLCASSLGGQGEKLFFGSGTQLSVL.

The chain uses TRBV7-2 and TRBJ2-1; D remains ambiguous. The CDR3 spans 12 residues. Between the trimmed V and J ends, which lost 4 bases and 9 bases, there was a span of 10 bases. The germline gives CDR1 SGHTA, CDR2 FQGNSA. The CDR3 sequence: CASSSNYAEQFF. The DNA for the CDR3 is TGTGCCAGCAGCTCCAACTATGCTGAGCAGTTCTTC. Combining the CDR3 with reference TRBV7-2 and TRBJ2-1 gives the whole variable domain GAGVSQSPSNKVTEKGKDVELRCDPISGHTALYWYRQSLGQGLEFLIYFQGNSAPDKSGLPSDRFSAERTGGSVSTLTIQRTQQEDSAVYLCASSSNYAEQFFGPGTRLTVL.

The chain uses TRBV6-5 and TRBJ2-2; tentatively, D is TRBD2 (6 bases). Between the trimmed V and J ends, which lost 4 bases and 5 bases, there was a span of 11 bases. The CDR3 spans 14 residues. Germline assignment: CDR1 MNHEY and CDR2 SVGAGI. This chain's CDR3 is CASSFGGATGELFF. The CDR3 DNA reads TGTGCCAGCAGTTTCGGGGGTGCAACCGGGGAGCTGTTTTTT.